The 10 T cell receptor beta chains below all came from one sample that was sequenced in a study of T cell repertoires in cytomegalovirus infection (dated 2019 in TCRdb). Sequencing used an Illumina HiSeq 1500. TCRdb cleaned the public reads at Q25 with fastp, built clones with MiXCR and kept in-frame beta chains. When rows share a CDR3 protein, they turn into one entry using the most common DNA and genes. This sample is represented by approximately 490,000 distinct CDR3 sequences; around 11% of them were singletons. Roughly 10% of the sample belongs to the ten largest clones. What was sequenced was PBMCs. These receptors originate from a human donor in good health (CMV status not recorded). Some clones in this sample may be carry-over from other donors' samples.

In its sample, this clonotype was seen many times. The chain is built from TRBV18 and TRBJ2-7, with 8 bases identical to TRBD1. The CDR3 has 14 residues. V was clipped by 4 bases and J by 4 bases; unmatched bases: 6. Germline loops: CDR1 KGHSH, CDR2 LQKENI. This CDR3 reads CASSLRTGTYEQYF. For the CDR3, the DNA is TGTGCCAGCTCACTTCGGACAGGGACGTACGAGCAGTACTTC.

The chain joins TRBV9 to TRBJ2-7, with 9 bases identical to TRBD1. V lost 2 bases to trimming and J lost 5 bases; unmatched junction nucleotides: 8. In germline, CDR1 is SGDLS, CDR2 YYNGEE. This CDR3 spans 15 amino acids. CDR3 coding DNA: TGTGCCAGCAGCGTTTCCGGGACAGGGATCGACGAGCAGTACTTC. It encodes CASSVSGTGIDEQYF.

This clonotype was seen many times. This chain joins TRBV2 and TRBJ1-2; D gene unclear. Trimming cost V 2 bases and J 4 bases, with 8 bases left between them. This CDR3 spans 13 amino acids. The V gene's germline CDR1 is SNHLY and CDR2 FYNNEI. CDR3 protein: CASSEKGIYGYTF. CDR3 DNA: TGTGCCAGCAGTGAAAAGGGAATCTATGGCTACACCTTC.

At least ten counts were recorded for this clonotype. V usage is TRBV2 and J usage is TRBJ1-3, with TRBD1 matching over 9 bases. Germline V gene lookup returns CDR1 SNHLY and CDR2 FYNNEI. This CDR3 comprises 15 residues. Losses at the gene ends were 7 bases for V and 0 bases for J; bases not matched to a gene: 4. CDR3: CASILTGGSGNTIYF. The CDR3 nucleotides read TGTGCCAGCATCCTGACAGGGGGCTCTGGAAACACCATATATTTT.

This clonotype was recorded at least ten times. The J gene is TRBJ1-5, the V gene TRBV24-1; 9 nucleotides match TRBD1. The germline gives CDR1 KGHDR, CDR2 SFDVKD. The CDR3 extends over 14 amino acids. The junction had 5 bases not matched to a gene; V was cut back by 7 bases and J by 5 bases. For the CDR3, the DNA is TGTGCCACCAGCGAACAGGGGGCCCATCAGCCCCAGCATTTT. It yields the protein CATSEQGAHQPQHF.

This clonotype was detected ten times or more. This chain links TRBV5-4 with TRBJ1-1; 7 nucleotides match TRBD1. Unmatched junction bases numbered 8, after V lost 3 bases and J lost 3 bases. The CDR3 is 15 residues long. CDR1 is SGHNT, CDR2 YYREEE, per germline (reference sequence). CDR3 DNA sequence: TGTGCCAGCAGCTCCGACAGGGAAGGTGACACTGAAGCTTTCTTT. As protein: CASSSDREGDTEAFF.

This clonotype came up many times. This chain joins TRBV6-5 and TRBJ1-3, with D tentatively TRBD1 (6 bases). CDR3 length: 15 amino acids. Germline V gene lookup returns CDR1 MNHEY and CDR2 SVGAGI. The germline V and J ends were trimmed by 5 bases and 0 bases, with 11 bases remaining between them. The DNA for the CDR3 is TGTGCCAGCAGTCCGGACAGCAACTCTGGAAACACCATATATTTT. Its protein product is CASSPDSNSGNTIYF.

This clonotype was detected only a few times. V and J are TRBV4-2 and TRBJ2-5; TRBD1 might be the D (5 bases). Trimming removed 1 base from V and 3 bases from J, with 12 bases in between. Germline loops: CDR1 LGHNA, CDR2 YNFKEQ. The CDR3 sequence is 15 residues long. CDR3 protein: CASSQGGSTKETQYF. The CDR3 region has the DNA TGTGCCAGCAGCCAAGGGGGCAGTACAAAAGAGACCCAGTACTTC.

This clonotype was picked up a small number of times. The chain couples TRBV28 to TRBJ2-5, with 10 bases matching TRBD2. Germline V gene data show CDR1 as MDHEN and CDR2 as SYDVKM. This CDR3 has 18 residues. V gave up 2 bases and J gave up 4 bases; unmatched junction bases: 13. The CDR3 loop is CASSLGGSGRMYRETQYF. Written as DNA, the CDR3 is TGTGCCAGCAGTTTAGGGGGTAGCGGGAGGATGTATAGAGAGACCCAGTACTTC. The variable domain in full, completed from reference TRBV28 and TRBJ2-5, reads DVKVTQSSRYLVKRTGEKVFLECVQDMDHENMFWYRQDPGLGLRLIYFSYDVKMKEKGDIPEGYSVSREKKERFSLILESASTNQTSMYLCASSLGGSGRMYRETQYFGPGTRLLVL.

The rearrangement links TRBV27 to TRBJ1-5; tentatively, D is TRBD1 (6 bases). This CDR3 has 14 residues. CDR1 and CDR2 (germline): MNHEY, SMNVEV (reference sequence). V lost 3 bases and J 5 bases, leaving 11 bases between the germline ends. CDR3 bases: TGTGCCAGCAGTTTGAAGGGGGGATATCAGCCCCAGCATTTT. This gives the protein CASSLKGGYQPQHF.